Listed below are T cell receptor beta chains from one sample, sequenced in a study of T cells in Graves' hyperthyroidism and ophthalmopathy. TCRdb re-called the multiplex PCR reads through MiXCR, storing one row per CDR3 protein. The sample records hundreds of thousands of distinct CDR3 sequences, approximately 44% being singletons. Material for sequencing was peripheral blood or thyroid tissue (not recorded which). These receptors all come from a woman between 18 and 29 years old with Graves' hyperthyroidism. The CDR3 runs from the conserved cysteine through the conserved F or W. Each record gives: J gene, V gene, clone size, D gene, CDR3 DNA, CDR3 protein. D genes are given only for firm matches. Only some rows state a clone size, as once, few, many or a class for expanded clones.

>TRBJ2-5|TRBV25-1|few|-
TGTGCCAGCTCACCACCGAGTAAGGGCGGGGAGACCCAGTACTTC
CASSPPSKGGETQYF
>TRBJ2-5|TRBV5-5|few|-
TGTGCCAGCAAGATTAGTGGCCAAGAGACCCAGTACTTC
CASKISGQETQYF
>TRBJ2-7|TRBV5-1|few|-
TGCGCCAGCAGCAACAACCGGGACACGAGCTCCTACGAGCAGTACTTC
CASSNNRDTSSYEQYF
>TRBJ2-7|TRBV29-1|many|-
TGCAGCGTTGAAGATGCCTACGAGCAGTACTTC
CSVEDAYEQYF
>TRBJ2-3|TRBV7-6|-|-
TGTGCCAGCAGCTTACTCGCCGATACGCAGTATTTT
CASSLLADTQYF
>TRBJ2-7|TRBV2|few|-
TGTGCCAGCAGTGAAGTAAGCGGCACAGTTCGGAACTTC
CASSEVSGTVRNF
>TRBJ1-1|TRBV7-6|-|TRBD1
TGTGCCAGCAGCTCAAACAGGGGACGAGCCTCAGCTTTCTTT
CASSSNRGRASAFF
>TRBJ1-2|TRBV7-9|few|TRBD1
TGTGCCAGCAGCTCAGGGGCAGGGGGAGTGAACTATGGCTACACCTTC
CASSSGAGGVNYGYTF
>TRBJ2-5|TRBV24-1|few|TRBD1
TGTGCCACCAGTGATTCCGGGACAGGGGGTGAGACCCAGTACTTC
CATSDSGTGGETQYF
>TRBJ1-4|TRBV15|-|TRBD1
TGTGCCACCAGCAGAGATGGACCGGGACAGACTGAAAAACTGTTTTTT
CATSRDGPGQTEKLFF
>TRBJ2-3|TRBV10-3|-|TRBD2
TGTGCCACGGGAGGGGGAGGATTGACAGATACGCAGTATTTT
CATGGGGLTDTQYF
>TRBJ2-7|TRBV9|-|TRBD2
TGTGCCAGCAGCGTAGACAGTTTCGCTAGCGGGTACGAGCAGTACTTC
CASSVDSFASGYEQYF
>TRBJ1-2|TRBV7-2|-|-
TGTGCCAGCAGGCCAAAAGGTTACAGTGACGGGGGCGGTTATGGCTACACCTTC
CASRPKGYSDGGGYGYTF
>TRBJ2-5|TRBV7-8|few|-
TGCGCCAGCAGCCTTACTACAGGGCCACAAGAGACCCAGTACTTC
CASSLTTGPQETQYF
>TRBJ1-6|TRBV19|many|TRBD1
TGTGCCAGTACGAGACAGGGTAATTCACCCCTCCACTTT
CASTRQGNSPLHF
>TRBJ2-1|TRBV10-3|-|-
TGTGCCTCCAACCCGGGGTCGGAGATTGAGCAGTTCTTC
CASNPGSEIEQFF
>TRBJ1-6|TRBV5-6|-|-
TGTGCCAGCAGCTATGCCGCTGGCAACCCACCCCTCCACTTT
CASSYAAGNPPLHF
>TRBJ2-5|TRBV25-1|-|-
TGTGCCAGCTTTGGGGGAGGAGAGACCCAGTACTTC
CASFGGGETQYF
>TRBJ2-2|TRBV19|-|-
TGTGCCAGTAGTATCCTACAGGGTATCGCCGGGGAGCTGTTTTTT
CASSILQGIAGELFF
>TRBJ2-7|TRBV7-6|many|-
TGTGCCAGCTCACCGCGGAGCGGATCCACCTACGAGCAGTACTTC
CASSPRSGSTYEQYF
>TRBJ1-4|TRBV25-1|-|TRBD1
TGTGCCAGCAGTGAAACAGGGGGCAGTGAAAAACTGTTTTTT
CASSETGGSEKLFF
>TRBJ1-3|TRBV6-1|once|-
TGTGCCAGCACGGCGAGCTCTGGAAACACCATATATTTT
CASTASSGNTIYF
>TRBJ2-7|TRBV9|few|-
TGCGCCAGCAGCAGGGAACGAACCTACGAGCAGTACTTC
CASSRERTYEQYF
>TRBJ2-7|TRBV19|-|TRBD2
TGTGCCAGTAGTATTACTAGCGGTAGGAGCTCCTACGAGCAGTACTTC
CASSITSGRSSYEQYF
>TRBJ1-6|TRBV10-3|many|TRBD1
TGTGCCACCCTCCCCGGGACAGGGAATAATTCACCCCTCCACTTT
CATLPGTGNNSPLHF
>TRBJ2-7|TRBV2|many|-
TGTGCCAGCACAGGACAACCCTACGAGCAGTACTTC
CASTGQPYEQYF
>TRBJ2-5|TRBV10-3|many|-
TGTGCCATCAGTGAAAATCAACAGCAGCAAGAGACCCAGTACTTC
CAISENQQQQETQYF
>TRBJ2-7|TRBV24-1|-|-
TGTGCCAGCTCACTTTACAGGGCCCCCTACGAGCAGTACTTC
CASSLYRAPYEQYF
>TRBJ1-1|TRBV7-3|once|-
TGTGCCAGCAGAGGATCACAGACTGAAGCTTTCTTT
CASRGSQTEAFF
>TRBJ1-4|TRBV7-1|-|-
TGTGCCAGCAGCTCCCGGGGGACGGCAACTAATGAAAAACTGTTTTTT
CASSSRGTATNEKLFF
>TRBJ2-7|TRBV19|few|-
TGTGCCAGTAGTATAGCAACGGCAGCCTACGAGCAGTACTTC
CASSIATAAYEQYF
>TRBJ2-7|TRBV7-9|few|-
TGTGCCAGCAGCTTAGACTCGGGCAGGGAAGGCTACGAGCAGTACTTC
CASSLDSGREGYEQYF
>TRBJ1-6|TRBV7-8|many|-
TGTGCCAGCAGCGCATCGGCGTGGTCACCCCTCCACTTT
CASSASAWSPLHF
>TRBJ1-1|TRBV7-9|few|TRBD1
TGTGCCAGCAGCGGACGGACAGGGGGCGATTCCACTGAAGCTTTCTTT
CASSGRTGGDSTEAFF
>TRBJ2-5|TRBV7-3|-|-
TGTGCCAGCAGCTACCCCCCCGGAGGACTAGAGACCCAGTACTTC
CASSYPPGGLETQYF
>TRBJ2-7|TRBV9|many|-
TGTGCCAGCAGCGTAGAAGAGGGCTCCTACGAGCAGTACTTC
CASSVEEGSYEQYF
>TRBJ2-7|TRBV5-1|-|TRBD1
TGCGCCAGCTCCGGGACAGAGTCCTACGAGCAGTACTTC
CASSGTESYEQYF
>TRBJ2-5|TRBV4-3|few|-
TGCGCCAGCAGCCAAGGGAGCTACCAAGAGACCCAGTACTTC
CASSQGSYQETQYF
>TRBJ1-2|TRBV29-1|-|-
TGCAGCGTCGCGAACGGGGGGGCGAACTATGGCTACACCTTC
CSVANGGANYGYTF
>TRBJ2-7|TRBV20-1|-|-
TGCAGTGCCAGGAGGGCAGCTGTCACCGAGCAGTACTTC
CSARRAAVTEQYF
>TRBJ1-6|TRBV10-2|-|-
TGCGCCAGCAGTGAGTCGGGATCGCTGGGTTCACCCCTCCACTTT
CASSESGSLGSPLHF
>TRBJ2-5|TRBV7-2|few|-
TGTGCCAGCAGCTTGTTTCTAGGGAGTCAAGAGACCCAGTACTTC
CASSLFLGSQETQYF
>TRBJ1-2|TRBV20-1|once|TRBD1
TGCAGTGCTACGGGACAGGGGGCGCGTGGCTACACCTTC
CSATGQGARGYTF
>TRBJ2-7|TRBV2|-|-
TGTGCCAGCAGATTTCGGTTGAGGGGGGACTACGAGCAGTACTTC
CASRFRLRGDYEQYF
>TRBJ2-1|TRBV7-9|-|TRBD2
TGTGCCAGCAGCTTAGGGCTAGCGGGAGGCCATGAGCAGTTCTTC
CASSLGLAGGHEQFF
>TRBJ2-5|TRBV25-1|-|TRBD2
TGTGCCAGCAGTGAATGGCGGGCGGGGGGTAAGGAGACCCAGTACTTC
CASSEWRAGGKETQYF
>TRBJ1-2|TRBV7-9|few|-
TGTGCCAGCTCTCAGGGGCCCCCTAACTATGGCTACACCTTC
CASSQGPPNYGYTF